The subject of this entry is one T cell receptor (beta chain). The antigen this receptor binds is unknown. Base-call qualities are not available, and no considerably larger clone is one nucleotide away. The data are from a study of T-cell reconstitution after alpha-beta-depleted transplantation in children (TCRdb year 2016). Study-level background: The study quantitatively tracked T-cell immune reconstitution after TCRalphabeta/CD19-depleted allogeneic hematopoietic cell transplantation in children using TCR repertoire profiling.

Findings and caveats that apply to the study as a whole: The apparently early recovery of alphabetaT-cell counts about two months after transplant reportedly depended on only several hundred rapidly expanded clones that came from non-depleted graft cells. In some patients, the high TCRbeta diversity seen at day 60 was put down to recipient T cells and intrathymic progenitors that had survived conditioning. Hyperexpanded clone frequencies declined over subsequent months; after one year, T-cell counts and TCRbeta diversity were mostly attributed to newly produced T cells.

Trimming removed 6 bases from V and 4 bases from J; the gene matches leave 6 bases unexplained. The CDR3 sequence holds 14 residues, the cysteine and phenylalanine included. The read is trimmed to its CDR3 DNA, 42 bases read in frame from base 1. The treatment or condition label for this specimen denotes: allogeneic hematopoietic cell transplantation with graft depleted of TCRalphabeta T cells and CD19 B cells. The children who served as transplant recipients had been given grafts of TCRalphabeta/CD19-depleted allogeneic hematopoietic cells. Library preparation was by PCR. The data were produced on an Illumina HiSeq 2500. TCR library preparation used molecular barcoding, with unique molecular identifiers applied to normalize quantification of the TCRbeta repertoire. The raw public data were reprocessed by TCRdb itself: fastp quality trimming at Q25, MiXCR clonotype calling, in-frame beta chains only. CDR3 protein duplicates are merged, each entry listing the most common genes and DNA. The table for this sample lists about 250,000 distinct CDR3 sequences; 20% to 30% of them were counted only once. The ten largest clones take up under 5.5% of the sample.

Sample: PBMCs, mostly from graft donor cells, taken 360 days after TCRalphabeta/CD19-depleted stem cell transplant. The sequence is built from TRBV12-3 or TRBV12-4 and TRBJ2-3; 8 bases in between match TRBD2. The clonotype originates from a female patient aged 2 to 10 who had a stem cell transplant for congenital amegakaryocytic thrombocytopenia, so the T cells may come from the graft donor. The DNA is TGTGCCAGCAGGGAACTAGCGGTCTCAGATACGCAGTATTTT. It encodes CASRELAVSDTQYF.